One sample yielded the 11 T cell receptor beta chains listed below, sequenced in a study of control samples from healthy donors and cancer patients. The method was immunoSEQ multiplex PCR; TCRdb's version includes in-frame clones alone and lacks a portion of them. The table lists around 120,000 clones, about 88% of them singletons, with 2% to 3% in the top ten. The sample was blood. The source is a woman in her sixties or seventies in good health.

The chain has TRBV29-1 and TRBJ2-5; 9 bases align to TRBD2. Germline V lookup: CDR1 SQVTM, CDR2 ANQGSEA. CDR3 size: 13 residues. The ends lost 3 bases at V and 3 bases at J; junction bases unmatched: 2. As DNA, the CDR3 is TGCAGCGTTGAGCCTAGCGGGGAAGAGACCCAGTACTTC. Encoded protein: CSVEPSGEETQYF.

Here the CDR3 DNA reads TGTGCCAGCAGTGAGCAGGTAGGCACTGAAGCTTTCTTT. Protein sequence: CASSEQVGTEAFF. This chain connects TRBV25-1 to TRBJ1-1; no definite D call. CDR1 is MGHDK, CDR2 SYGVNS, per germline. V lost 3 bases, J lost 4 bases, and 9 bases lay in between. The CDR3 has 13 residues.

CDR3 residues: CASSQGDRALSGNTIYF. The CDR3 region has the DNA TGCGCCAGCAGCCAAGGGGACAGGGCACTCTCTGGAAACACCATATATTTT. The V gene is TRBV4-1, the J gene TRBJ1-3; 9 positions match TRBD1. Germline V gene lookup returns CDR1 MGHRA and CDR2 YSYEKL. With V trimmed by 1 base and J by 0 bases, 4 bases remained unmatched. This CDR3 spans 17 amino acids.

The chain recombines TRBV7-8 with TRBJ2-7; D gene unclear. CDR3 length: 13 amino acids. V lost 1 base to trimming and J lost 3 bases, with 7 bases between them. The germline V gene encodes CDR1 SGHVS and CDR2 FQNEAQ. CDR3 DNA sequence: TGTGCCAGCAGCTTAGGGGGTAACTACGAGCAGTACTTC. This encodes CASSLGGNYEQYF.

The chain links TRBV29-1 to TRBJ2-2; 8 bases align to TRBD1. Trimming at V came to 4 bases and at J to 4 bases, leaving 2 bases not matched to a gene. The length of the CDR3 is 13 residues. Germline lookup yields CDR1 SQVTM and CDR2 ANQGSEA. DNA of the CDR3: TGCAGCGTTGGGACAGGGCCCACCGGGGAGCTGTTTTTT. Protein product: CSVGTGPTGELFF.

The CDR3 sequence: CASSGGLGEKLFF. The CDR3 bases are TGTGCCAGCAGTGGGGGGCTTGGGGAAAAACTGTTTTTT. J is TRBJ1-4 and V is TRBV7-2; tentatively, D is TRBD1 (6 bases). The CDR3 is 13 amino acids. CDR1 is SGHTA, CDR2 FQGNSA, per germline. Trimming took 6 bases from V and 8 from J, leaving 13 bases between them.

This chain joins TRBV6-6 and TRBJ2-1, with D perhaps matching TRBD1 (7 bases). Between the trimmed V and J ends, which lost 2 bases and 9 bases, there was a span of 17 bases. The CDR3 runs to 15 residues. The V gene's germline CDR1 is MNHNY and CDR2 SVGAGI (reference sequence). The CDR3 is CASSYGQGGIAEQFF. CDR3 nucleotide sequence: TGTGCCAGCAGTTACGGGCAGGGGGGAATTGCTGAGCAGTTCTTC.

V gene TRBV10-1 combines with J gene TRBJ1-1; 10 positions agree with TRBD1. CDR1 and CDR2 (germline): WNHNN, SYGVQD (reference sequence). CDR3 size: 14 residues. V was pared by 6 bases and J by 5 bases, with 6 bases of the junction left unmatched. This chain's CDR3 is CASRGTGVVTEAFF. The CDR3 DNA reads TGCGCCAGCAGGGGGACAGGGGTGGTTACTGAAGCTTTCTTT.

The rearrangement uses TRBV5-6 and TRBJ2-5; 11 bases fit TRBD2. Germline V CDR1 and CDR2: SGHDT, YYEEEE. CDR3 length: 16 amino acids. V shed 2 bases, J shed 4 bases, and the junction held 7 bases outside the gene matches. CDR3 DNA sequence: TGTGCCAGCAGCTTAAGACTAGCGGGGCTGGCAGAGACCCAGTACTTC. The encoded protein is CASSLRLAGLAETQYF. The complete variable domain, with remaining parts taken from reference TRBV5-6 and TRBJ2-5, reads DAGVTQSPTHLIKTRGQQVTLRCSPKSGHDTVSWYQQALGQGPQFIFQYYEEEERQRGNFPDRFSGHQFPNYSSELNVNALLLGDSALYLCASSLRLAGLAETQYFGPGTRLLVL.

The chain is built from TRBV6-5 and TRBJ2-7; maybe TRBD2 (5 bases). V was shortened by 6 bases and J by 7 bases, with 16 bases between the two germline ends. There are 13 residues in the CDR3. The germline V gene encodes CDR1 MNHEY and CDR2 SVGAGI. CDR3 residues: CASRYGYGKEQYF. The CDR3 region has the DNA TGTGCCAGCAGGTACGGTTACGGGAAAGAGCAGTACTTC.

V is TRBV2 and J is TRBJ2-2, with D possibly TRBD1 on 6 matching bases. CDR3 length: 14 residues. Per germline, CDR1 SNHLY and CDR2 FYNNEI. With 3 bases removed from V and 3 bases from J, the gap between germline ends came to 8 bases. CDR3 loop: CASSDRGYTGELFF. CDR3 nucleotide sequence: TGTGCCAGCAGTGACAGGGGTTACACCGGGGAGCTGTTTTTT.